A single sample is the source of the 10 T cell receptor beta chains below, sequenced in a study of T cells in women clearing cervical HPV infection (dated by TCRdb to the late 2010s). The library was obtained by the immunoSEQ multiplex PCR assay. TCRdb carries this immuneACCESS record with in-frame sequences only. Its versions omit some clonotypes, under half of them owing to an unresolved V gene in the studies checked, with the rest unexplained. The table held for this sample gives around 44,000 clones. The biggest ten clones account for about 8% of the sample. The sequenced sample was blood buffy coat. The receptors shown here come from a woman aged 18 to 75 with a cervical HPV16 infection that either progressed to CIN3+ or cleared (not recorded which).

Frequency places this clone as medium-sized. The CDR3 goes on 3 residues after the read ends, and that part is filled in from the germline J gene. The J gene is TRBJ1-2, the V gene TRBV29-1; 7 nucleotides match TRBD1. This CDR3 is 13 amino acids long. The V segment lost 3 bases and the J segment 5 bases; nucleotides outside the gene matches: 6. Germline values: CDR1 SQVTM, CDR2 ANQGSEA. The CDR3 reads CSVERTGQYGYTF. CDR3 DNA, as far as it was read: TGCAGCGTTGAGAGGACAGGCCAATATGGC.

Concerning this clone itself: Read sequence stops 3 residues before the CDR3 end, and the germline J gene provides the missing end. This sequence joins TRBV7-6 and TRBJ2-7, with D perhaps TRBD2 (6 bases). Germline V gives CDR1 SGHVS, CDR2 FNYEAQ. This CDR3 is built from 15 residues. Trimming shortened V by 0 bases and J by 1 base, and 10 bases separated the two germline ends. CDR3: CASSLAGDLSYEQYF. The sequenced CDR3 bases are TGTGCCAGCAGCTTAGCTGGGGACTTATCCTACGAG.

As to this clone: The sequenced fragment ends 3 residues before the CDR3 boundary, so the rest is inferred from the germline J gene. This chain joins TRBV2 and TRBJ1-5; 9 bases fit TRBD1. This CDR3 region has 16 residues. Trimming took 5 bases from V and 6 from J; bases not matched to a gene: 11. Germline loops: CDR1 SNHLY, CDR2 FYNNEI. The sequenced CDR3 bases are TGTGCCAGCAGTAAAGATTACAGGGGGCTTGGTCAGCCC. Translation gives CASSKDYRGLGQP. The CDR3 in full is CASSKDYRGLGQPQHF.

CDR3 residues: CASSQAPTGTDTQYF. Partial CDR3 DNA: TGTGCCAGCAGCCAGGCTCCGACAGGGACGGATACG. The V call is TRBV4-2, the J call TRBJ2-3; 7 nucleotides agree with TRBD1. From the germline J gene comes the end of the CDR3, since the read stops 3 residues before it. CDR1 is LGHNA, CDR2 YNFKEQ, per germline. There are 15 residues in the CDR3. The J segment lost 6 bases and the V segment lost 3 bases, leaving 9 bases of the junction unmatched.

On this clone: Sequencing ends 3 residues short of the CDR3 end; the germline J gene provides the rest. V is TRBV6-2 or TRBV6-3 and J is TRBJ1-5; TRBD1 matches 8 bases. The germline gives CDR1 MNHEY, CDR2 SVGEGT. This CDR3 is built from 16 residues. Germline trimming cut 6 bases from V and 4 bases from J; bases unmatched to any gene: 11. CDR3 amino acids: CASRPETGDRNQPQHF. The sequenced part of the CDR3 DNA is TGTGCCAGCAGACCAGAGACAGGGGACCGTAATCAGCCC.

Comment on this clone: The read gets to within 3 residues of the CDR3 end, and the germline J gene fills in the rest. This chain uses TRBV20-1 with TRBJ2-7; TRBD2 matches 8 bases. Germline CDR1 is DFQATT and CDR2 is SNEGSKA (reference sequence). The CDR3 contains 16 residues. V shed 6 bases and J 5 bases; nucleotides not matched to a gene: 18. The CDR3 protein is CSAPGNGREALNEQYF. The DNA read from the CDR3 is TGCAGTGCGCCCGGGAATGGGCGGGAGGCACTTAACGAG.

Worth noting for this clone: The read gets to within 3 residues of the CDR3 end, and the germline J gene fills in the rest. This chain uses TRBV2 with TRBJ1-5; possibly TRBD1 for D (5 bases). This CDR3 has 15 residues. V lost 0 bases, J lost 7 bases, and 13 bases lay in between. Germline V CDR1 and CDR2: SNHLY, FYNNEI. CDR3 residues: CASSEALGPGQPQHF. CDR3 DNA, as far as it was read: TGTGCCAGCAGTGAAGCGCTTGGCCCAGGGCAGCCC.

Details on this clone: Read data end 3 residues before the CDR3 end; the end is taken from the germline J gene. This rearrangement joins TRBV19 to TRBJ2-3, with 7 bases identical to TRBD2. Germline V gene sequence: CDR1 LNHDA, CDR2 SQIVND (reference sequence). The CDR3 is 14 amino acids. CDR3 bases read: TGTGCCAGTAGTACCTCATCTCCGGGGGGATCG. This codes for CASSTSSPGGS. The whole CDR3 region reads CASSTSSPGGSQYF.

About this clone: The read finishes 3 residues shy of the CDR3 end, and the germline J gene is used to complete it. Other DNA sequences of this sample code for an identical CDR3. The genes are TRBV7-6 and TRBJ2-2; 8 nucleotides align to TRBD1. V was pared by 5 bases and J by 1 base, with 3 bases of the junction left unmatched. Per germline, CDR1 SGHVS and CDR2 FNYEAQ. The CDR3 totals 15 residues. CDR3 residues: CASSPGQGNTGELFF. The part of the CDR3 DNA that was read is TGTGCCAGCAGCCCCGGACAGGGGAACACCGGGGAG. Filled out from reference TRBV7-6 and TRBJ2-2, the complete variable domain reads GAGVSQSPRYKVTKRGQDVALRCDPISGHVSLYWYRQALGQGPEFLTYFNYEAQQDKSGLPNDRFSAERPEGSISTLTIQRTEQRDSAMYRCASSPGQGNTGELFFGEGSRLTVL.

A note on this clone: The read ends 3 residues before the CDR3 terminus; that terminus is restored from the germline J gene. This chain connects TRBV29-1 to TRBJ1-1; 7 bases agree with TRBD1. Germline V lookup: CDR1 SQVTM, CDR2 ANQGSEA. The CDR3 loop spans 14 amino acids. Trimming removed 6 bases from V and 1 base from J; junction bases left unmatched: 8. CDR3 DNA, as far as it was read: TGCAGCGTCGCTAAGGACAGGACGAACACTGAA. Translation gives CSVAKDRTNTE. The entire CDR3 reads CSVAKDRTNTEAFF.